These 20 T cell receptor beta chains came from one sample sequenced in a study of post-analysis software for immune sequencing data. Findings of the study overall: With TRBV5-6, TRBV5-1 and TRBV20-1 included, 4 to 6 TRBV segments were more frequent in patients than in controls.

Their target antigens are unknown. Carried by the TCR beta cDNA libraries were unique molecular identifiers. Using its own MiXCR run on the PCR reads, TCRdb lists one record per CDR3 protein. The table records under 900,000 distinct CDR3 sequences, about 53% of them present only once. Source material: blood. Receptors originate from a girl between 5 and 17 years old with multiple sclerosis.

The chain couples TRBV5-1 to TRBJ2-7; D possibly matches TRBD1 or TRBD2 (6 bases each). The CDR3 is 16 amino acids. Trimming shortened V by 2 bases and J by 0 bases, and 15 bases separated the two germline ends. Per the germline V gene, CDR1 is SGHRS and CDR2 is YFSETQ. CDR3 region: CASSFGGRSVSYEQYF. The DNA of the CDR3 is TGCGCCAGCAGCTTTGGGGGGCGGTCCGTCTCCTACGAGCAGTACTTC. Looking up the rest from reference TRBV5-1 and TRBJ2-7 gives the full variable domain: KAGVTQTPRYLIKTRGQQVTLSCSPISGHRSVSWYQQTPGQGLQFLFEYFSETQRNKGNFPGRFSGRQFSNSRSEMNVSTLELGDSALYLCASSFGGRSVSYEQYFGPGTRLTVT.

Here the CDR3 DNA reads TGCAGTGCTCTCCACACCGGGCCCCGAGTAGGGAATGAGCAGTTCTTC. This sequence encodes CSALHTGPRVGNEQFF. V gene TRBV20-1 combines with J gene TRBJ2-1; D is uncertain. The CDR3 contains 16 residues. The germline V gene encodes CDR1 DFQATT and CDR2 SNEGSKA (reference sequence). The ends were cut back, 5 bases at V and 7 bases at J, with 24 bases in the middle.

This clonotype occurred a few times. The chain uses TRBV4-1 and TRBJ2-4; no definite D call. The ends were cut back, 1 base at V and 1 base at J, with 8 bases in the middle. Germline CDR1 MGHRA, CDR2 YSYEKL. The CDR3 runs to 15 residues. CDR3 loop: CASSQGEMAKNIQYF. Written as DNA, the CDR3 is TGCGCCAGCAGCCAAGGCGAGATGGCCAAAAACATTCAGTACTTC.

This clonotype has just a few counts. One end of the junction does not line up with germline, which may come from a read error. CDR3 sequence (DNA): TGCGCCAGCAGCCCGGGACTAGCAACCTACGAGCAGTACTTC. Protein product: CASSPGLATYEQYF. V and J are TRBV7-8 and TRBJ2-4, with 9 nucleotides matching TRBD2. The DNA end is a closer match to TRBJ2-7, so the J assignment may be wrong. CDR1 and CDR2 (germline): SGHVS, FQNEAQ. This CDR3 comprises 14 residues.

This clonotype was picked up a small number of times. This sequence joins TRBV28 and TRBJ2-7, with D unresolved. Germline CDR1 MDHEN, CDR2 SYDVKM. V was clipped by 4 bases and J by 2 bases, with 9 bases between them. The CDR3 loop spans 13 amino acids. The CDR3, as DNA: TGTGCCAGCAGTTCGACCAGCCCCTACGAGCAGTACTTC. Translated: CASSSTSPYEQYF.

The chain is built from TRBV5-5 and TRBJ2-1; 12 bases are shared with TRBD2. The trim removed 5 bases at V and 6 bases at J, leaving 9 bases unmatched. The V gene's germline CDR1 is SGHKS and CDR2 YYEKEE (reference sequence). This CDR3 is built from 16 residues. CDR3: CASSLASGRAGNEQFF. The CDR3 DNA follows: TGTGCCAGCAGTTTAGCTAGCGGGAGGGCCGGCAATGAGCAGTTCTTC.

V usage is TRBV27 and J usage is TRBJ1-6; 8 bases are a match to TRBD1. This CDR3 is 14 amino acids long. From germline, CDR1 is MNHEY and CDR2 SMNVEV (reference sequence). V dropped 4 bases and J dropped 14; count of bases not matched to a gene: 10. The CDR3, as DNA: TGTGCCAGCAGTTCCCTTGGGACAGGTAACACCCTCCACTTT. Its protein product is CASSSLGTGNTLHF.

The genes are TRBV12-3 or TRBV12-4 and TRBJ2-7; D not resolved. V was shortened by 6 bases and J by 0 bases, with 18 bases between the two germline ends. CDR3 length: 16 residues. CDR3 in DNA: TGTGCCAGCAGCCTTGCCGACTGGTGGAGCTCCTACGAGCAGTACTTC. The encoded protein is CASSLADWWSSYEQYF.

V and J are TRBV9 and TRBJ1-6; possible D gene TRBD1, 5 bases. The germline gives CDR1 SGDLS, CDR2 YYNGEE. V was trimmed by 3 bases and J by 8 bases, leaving 9 bases between them. The CDR3 is 13 amino acids. The CDR3: CASSERGDSPLHF. CDR3 nucleotides: TGTGCCAGCAGCGAAAGAGGGGATTCACCCCTCCACTTT.

This clonotype was detected only once. The rearrangement uses TRBV7-2 and TRBJ2-7; unclear D gene. The CDR3 has 14 amino acids. CDR1 and CDR2 from the germline V gene are SGHTA and FQGNSA. The V end was cut by 4 bases, the J end by 1 base, with 11 bases between. The CDR3 sequence: CASSSTGFSYEQYF. The CDR3 region has the DNA TGTGCCAGCAGCTCCACCGGGTTTTCCTACGAGCAGTACTTC.

J is TRBJ1-4 and V is TRBV14, with D possibly being TRBD1 (5 bases). Germline V gene data show CDR1 as SGHDN and CDR2 as FVKESK. V lost 0 bases and J lost 10, with 15 bases in between. The CDR3 is 15 amino acids. CDR3 sequence (DNA): TGTGCCAGCAGCCAAGAGGGGGAGAGTGTAGGAAAACTGTTTTTT. It translates to CASSQEGESVGKLFF.

The chain carries TRBV20-1 and TRBJ1-5, with no clear D. The CDR3 totals 12 residues. Trimming removed 0 bases from V and 5 bases from J, with 5 bases in between. From germline, CDR1 is DFQATT and CDR2 SNEGSKA (reference sequence). The CDR3 spells CSARDGDQPQHF. CDR3 in DNA: TGCAGTGCTAGAGATGGGGATCAGCCCCAGCATTTT.

V usage is TRBV7-3 and J usage is TRBJ1-1; TRBD1 might be the D (5 bases). V was pared by 8 bases and J by 1 base, with 14 bases between. CDR1 SGHTA and CDR2 FQGTGA come from the germline V gene. This CDR3 comprises 14 residues. CDR3 amino acids: CASAAGPWNTEAFF. The CDR3, as DNA: TGTGCCAGCGCCGCAGGGCCATGGAACACTGAAGCTTTCTTT.

The chain combines TRBV4-2 with TRBJ2-6; D is uncertain. V lost 0 bases to trimming and J lost 4 bases, with 13 bases between them. The CDR3 is 17 residues long. Germline V gene sequence: CDR1 LGHNA, CDR2 YNFKEQ. CDR3 DNA: TGTGCCAGCAGCCAAGATAACACAGAATCCGGGGCCAACGTCCTGACTTTC. Protein product: CASSQDNTESGANVLTF.

The chain uses TRBV15 and TRBJ2-7; D gene unclear. CDR1 and CDR2 (germline): LNHNV, YYDKDF (reference sequence). This CDR3 region has 12 residues. The V gene lost 0 bases and the J gene lost 7 bases, with 7 bases spanning the gap. The CDR3 loop reads CATSRDTNEQYF. The DNA for the CDR3 is TGTGCCACCAGCAGAGATACCAATGAGCAGTACTTC.

The chain combines TRBV29-1 with TRBJ2-7; D not certain. Trimming shortened V by 4 bases and J by 0 bases, and 10 bases separated the two germline ends. The CDR3 is made up of 13 amino acids. CDR1 and CDR2 from the germline V gene are SQVTM and ANQGSEA. For the CDR3, the DNA is TGCAGCGTTGGGCCCCTCAACTCCTACGAGCAGTACTTC. Its translation: CSVGPLNSYEQYF.

The rearrangement uses TRBV3-1 and TRBJ2-7; D remains ambiguous. Trimming left V 0 bases short and J 5 bases short, with 8 bases between. Germline CDR1 LGHDT, CDR2 YNNKEL (reference sequence). This CDR3 is built from 13 residues. CDR3 DNA sequence: TGTGCCAGCAGCCAAGAATTGGACCACGAGCAGTACTTC. Protein product: CASSQELDHEQYF.

V usage is TRBV9 and J usage is TRBJ1-2; D remains unclear. Trimming took off 0 bases at V and 5 bases at J, with 14 bases between the two ends. The CDR3 runs 15 residues. CDR1 and CDR2 (germline): SGDLS, YYNGEE. The CDR3 reads CASSVAPGIEYGYTF. DNA for the CDR3: TGTGCCAGCAGCGTAGCTCCGGGGATCGAGTATGGCTACACCTTC.

This clonotype occurred once. One junction end does not reproduce the germline sequence, and a read error may be involved. The V and J genes are TRBV14 and TRBJ2-1; D might be TRBD2 (5 bases). Germline V gives CDR1 SGHDN, CDR2 FVKESK. The CDR3 consists of 16 residues. The CDR3: CANSHLLDLSHNEQFF. For the CDR3, the DNA is TGTGCCAACAGCCACCTACTAGATTTGTCCCACAATGAGCAGTTCTTC.

This clonotype has just a few counts. J is TRBJ2-3 and V is TRBV5-1, with 11 bases lining up with TRBD2. The ends lost 2 bases at V and 1 base at J; junction bases unmatched: 12. Germline CDR1 SGHRS, CDR2 YFSETQ. The CDR3 contains 19 residues. The CDR3 is CASSFTSGGITFGTDTQYF. In DNA form, the CDR3 reads TGCGCCAGCAGCTTCACTAGCGGGGGCATCACCTTCGGCACAGATACGCAGTATTTT.